What follows describes a single TCR beta chain. Its antigen is unidentified. These data are taken from a study of T cell responses to AZD1222 COVID-19 vaccine. Study-wide results and limits: With two AZD1222 doses given, Spike-specific TCR breadth and depth both rose. Donors were mostly white British, more females; clonal diversity possibly underestimated.

In germline, CDR1 is SNHLY, CDR2 FYNNEI. The CDR3 totals 15 residues. Trimming at V came to 7 bases and at J to 2 bases, leaving 5 bases not matched to a gene. Analysis merged second doses at about 4 or about 12 weeks. Clones were read by immunoSEQ multiplex PCR, and TCRdb kept only the in-frame ones, dropping some. The sample carries 20,000 to 30,000 clones, 88% recorded once. This sequence originates from an adult who received the AZD1222 COVID-19 vaccine. This rearrangement joins TRBV2 to TRBJ2-1; 10 bases agree with TRBD1. Sequenced material: peripheral blood, taken 28 days after the second AZD1222 dose. The CDR3 protein is CASTRDRGAYNEQFF. The CDR3 nucleotides read TGTGCCAGCACCCGGGACAGGGGAGCCTACAATGAGCAGTTCTTC. The entire variable domain, with the rest obtained from reference TRBV2 and TRBJ2-1, is as follows: EPEVTQTPSHQVTQMGQEVILRCVPISNHLYFYWYRQILGQKVEFLVSFYNNEISEKSEIFDDQFSVERPDGSNFTLKIRSTKLEDSAMYFCASTRDRGAYNEQFFGPGTRLTVL.